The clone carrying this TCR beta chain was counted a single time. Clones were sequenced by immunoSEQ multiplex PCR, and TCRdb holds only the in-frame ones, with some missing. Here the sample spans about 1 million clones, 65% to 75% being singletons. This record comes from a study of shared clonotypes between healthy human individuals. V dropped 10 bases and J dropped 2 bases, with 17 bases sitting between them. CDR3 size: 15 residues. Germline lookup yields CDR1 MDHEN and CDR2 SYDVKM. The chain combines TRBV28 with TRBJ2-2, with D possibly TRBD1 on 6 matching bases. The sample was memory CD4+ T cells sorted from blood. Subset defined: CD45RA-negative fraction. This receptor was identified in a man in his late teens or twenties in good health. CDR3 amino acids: CATIDPGANTGELFF. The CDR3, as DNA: TGTGCCACAATAGACCCAGGGGCCAACACCGGGGAGCTGTTTTTT.